Listed below are T cell receptor beta chains from one sample, sequenced in a study of cytomegalovirus exposure and HLA in healthy donors. Libraries were prepared by immunoSEQ multiplex PCR; TCRdb keeps only in-frame clonotypes and omits some of them. The sample totals about 46,000 clones. Material: PBMCs. The receptor source for this set is a middle-aged woman in good health and CMV-seronegative. CDR3s include the opening cysteine and the closing phenylalanine or tryptophan. D genes are given only for firm matches.

J | D | V | DNA | CDR3
TRBJ2-7 | TRBD1 | TRBV13 | TGTGCCAGCAGCTCCGGACAGGGGAGAACCTACGAGCAGTACTTC | CASSSGQGRTYEQYF
TRBJ2-7 | TRBD2 | TRBV9 | TGTGCCAGCAGCGTAGGGAGCGGGAGGAGCTCCTACGAGCAGTACTTC | CASSVGSGRSSYEQYF
TRBJ1-5 | . | TRBV15 | TGTGCCACCAGCAGCGTCCTTTCGGGGTACGGGGGGATTCATCAGCCCCAGCATTTT | CATSSVLSGYGGIHQPQHF
TRBJ2-5 | TRBD2 | TRBV4-2 | TGTGCCAGCAGCACCCTAGCGGGAGGGCCCCGGGAGACCCAGTACTTC | CASSTLAGGPRETQYF
TRBJ2-7 | . | TRBV2 | TGTGCCAGCAGTGACAGGGTTTCCACTACGAGGCAGTACTTC | CASSDRVSTTRQYF
TRBJ2-7 | . | TRBV4-2 | TGTGCCAGCAGCCAAGAGTTGGTCGTCAGCGCCTACGAGCAGTACTTC | CASSQELVVSAYEQYF
TRBJ2-6 | . | TRBV28 | TGTGCCAGCAGTCCCCAGGTCTCTGGGGCCAACGTCCTGACTTTC | CASSPQVSGANVLTF
TRBJ1-3 | TRBD1 | TRBV28 | TGTGCCACCCACCGGGGACAGGGATACTCTGGAAACACCATATATTTT | CATHRGQGYSGNTIYF
TRBJ2-7 | TRBD2 | TRBV7-2 | TGTGCCAGCAGTTACAGCGGGAGCGTCTACGAGCAGTACTTC | CASSYSGSVYEQYF
TRBJ2-5 | TRBD2 | TRBV29-1 | TGCAGCGGGGGGGGCCAAGAGACCCAGTACTTC | CSGGGQETQYF
TRBJ2-3 | TRBD1 | TRBV7-3 | TGTGCCAGCAGTCCCGTTGACAGGGACGATACGCAGTATTTT | CASSPVDRDDTQYF
TRBJ2-1 | TRBD2 | TRBV7-2 | TGTGCCAGCAGTTCCTCGACGGGACTAGCGGGAGGCGAGCAGTTCTTC | CASSSSTGLAGGEQFF
TRBJ2-5 | TRBD1 | TRBV6-6 | TGTGCCAGCAGCCTCGGACAGGGGATTGCTAGCGAGACCCAGTACTTC | CASSLGQGIASETQYF
TRBJ2-2 | . | TRBV5-1 | TGCGCCAGCAGCTTTGATCCTTACAGGGCGGTTAGCGGGGAGCTGTTTTTT | CASSFDPYRAVSGELFF
TRBJ2-7 | TRBD2 | TRBV18 | TGTGCCAGCTCCTGGGAGGGGACCTACGAGCAGTACTTC | CASSWEGTYEQYF